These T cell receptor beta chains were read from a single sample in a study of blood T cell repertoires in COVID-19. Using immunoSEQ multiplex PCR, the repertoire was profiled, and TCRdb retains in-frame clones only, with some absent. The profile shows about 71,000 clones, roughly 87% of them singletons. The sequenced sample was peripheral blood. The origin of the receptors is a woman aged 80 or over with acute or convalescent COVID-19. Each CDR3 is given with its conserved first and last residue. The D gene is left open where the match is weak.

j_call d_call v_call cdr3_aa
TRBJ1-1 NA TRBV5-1 CASSLGTGFTEAFF
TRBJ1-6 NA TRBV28 CASSLLGGGSPLHF
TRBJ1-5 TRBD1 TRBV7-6 CASSLAQGGDQPQHF
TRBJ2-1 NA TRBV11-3 CASSLSGGTYNEQFF
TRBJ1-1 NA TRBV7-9 CASRLETVNTEAFF
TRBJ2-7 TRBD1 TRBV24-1 CATSDRTGTYGTLDEQYF
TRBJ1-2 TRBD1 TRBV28 CASSFIRTGGNGYTF
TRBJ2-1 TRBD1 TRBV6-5 CASSRDRDNEQFF
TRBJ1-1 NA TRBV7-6 CASTTRYRAAVVNTEAFF
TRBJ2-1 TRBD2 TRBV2 CASGGDGSYNEQFF
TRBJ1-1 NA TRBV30 CAWSPTGYTEAFF
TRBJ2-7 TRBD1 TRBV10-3 CAIREQGVSYEQYF
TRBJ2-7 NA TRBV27 CASSLEGYEQYF
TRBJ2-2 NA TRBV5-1 CASSRMTTNTGELFF
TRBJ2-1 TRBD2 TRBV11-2 CASSFGLAGGPFNEQFF
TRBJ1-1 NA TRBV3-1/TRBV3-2 CASSQPGPGSTEAFF
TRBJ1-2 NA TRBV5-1 CASSYRPDSGYTF
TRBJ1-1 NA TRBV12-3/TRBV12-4 CASSLIQGTEAFF
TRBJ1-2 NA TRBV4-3 CASSQDRGQAYGYTF
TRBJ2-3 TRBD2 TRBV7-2 CASSPLLAGGPTDTQYF
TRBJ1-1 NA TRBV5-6 CASSLGLHRATGTEAFF
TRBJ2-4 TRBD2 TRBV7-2 CASSQTGTSGKWNIQYF
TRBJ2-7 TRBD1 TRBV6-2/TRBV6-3 CASSYWGTGDEQYF
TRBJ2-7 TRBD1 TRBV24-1 CATSASTGRAYEQYF
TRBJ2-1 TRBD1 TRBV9 CASSVGGTGNNEQFF
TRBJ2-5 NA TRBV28 CASSLAYLETQYF
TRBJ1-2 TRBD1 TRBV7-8 CASSSTGAYGYTF
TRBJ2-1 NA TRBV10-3 CAIKKGGSYNEQFF
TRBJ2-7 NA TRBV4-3 CASSQTGFSYEQYF
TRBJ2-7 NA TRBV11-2 CASSLPGPYEQYF
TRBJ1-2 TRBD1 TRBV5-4 CASSFLQGGYGYTF
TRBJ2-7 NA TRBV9 CASSVGDGYEQYF
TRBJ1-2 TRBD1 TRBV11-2 CASSTDRAIDYGYTF
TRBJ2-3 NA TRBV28 CASSLPTRGTDTQYF
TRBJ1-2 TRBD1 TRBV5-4 CASSFPDRPNYGYTF
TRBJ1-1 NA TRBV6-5 CASSYTGLMNTEAFF
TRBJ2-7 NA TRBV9 CASSVGSNGGYEQYF
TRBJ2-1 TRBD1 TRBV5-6 CASSWSGQGSYNEQFF
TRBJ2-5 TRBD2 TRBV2 CASRGLGAPTSGRARETQYF
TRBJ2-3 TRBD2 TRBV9 CASSVVVAGSTDTQYF
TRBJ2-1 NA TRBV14 CASSQDMVRRGGNEQFF
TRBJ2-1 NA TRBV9 CASSVVPGGGRYHNEQFF
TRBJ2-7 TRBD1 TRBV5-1 CASSLALRTGSSYEQYF
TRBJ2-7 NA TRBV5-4 CASSFASSYEQYF
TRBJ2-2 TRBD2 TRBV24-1 CATSELGTRELFF
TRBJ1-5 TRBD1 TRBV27 CASSFRDRAHQPQHF
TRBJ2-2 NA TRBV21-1 CASSASGSLGTGELFF
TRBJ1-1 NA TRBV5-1 CASSLSQSTEAFF
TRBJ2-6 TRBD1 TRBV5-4 CASGPRTGSNVLTF
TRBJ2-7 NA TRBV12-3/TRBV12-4 CASSLALTYEQYF
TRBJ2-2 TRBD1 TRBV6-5 CASRTGQGDSGELFF
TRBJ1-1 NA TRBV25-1 CASSRGQFYTEAFF
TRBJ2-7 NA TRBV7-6 CASSTGEVYEQYF